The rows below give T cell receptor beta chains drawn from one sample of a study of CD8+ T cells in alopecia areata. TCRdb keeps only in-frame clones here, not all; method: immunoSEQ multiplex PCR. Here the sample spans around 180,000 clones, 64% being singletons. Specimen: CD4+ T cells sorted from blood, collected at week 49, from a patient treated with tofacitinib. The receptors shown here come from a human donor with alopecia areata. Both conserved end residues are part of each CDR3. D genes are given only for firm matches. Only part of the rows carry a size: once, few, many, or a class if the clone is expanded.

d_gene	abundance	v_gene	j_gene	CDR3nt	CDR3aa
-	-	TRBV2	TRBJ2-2	TGTGCCAGCAGTGACTTCGCCGGGGAGCTGTTTTTT	CASSDFAGELFF
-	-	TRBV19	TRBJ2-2	TGTGCCAGTAGTCCCCGGGACGGAGTCTTCACCGGGGAGCTGTTTTTT	CASSPRDGVFTGELFF
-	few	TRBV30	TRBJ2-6	TGTGCCGTGGACGGTGGTGGTGGGGCCAACGTCCTGACTTTC	CAVDGGGGANVLTF
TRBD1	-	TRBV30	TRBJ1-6	TGTGCCTGGAAGACAGGGAGCTCCTATAATTCACCCCTCCACTTT	CAWKTGSSYNSPLHF
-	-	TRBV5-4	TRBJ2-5	TGTGCCAGCAGCTTGGTTTCCCTAGAGACCCAGTACTTC	CASSLVSLETQYF
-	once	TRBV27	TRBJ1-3	TGTGCCAGCGCTGAGAGCTCTGGAAACACCATATATTTT	CASAESSGNTIYF
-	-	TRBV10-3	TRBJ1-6	TGTGCCATCAGTGAGTCCGGGAACTCCTATAATTCACCCCTCCACTTT	CAISESGNSYNSPLHF
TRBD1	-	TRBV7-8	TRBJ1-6	TGTGCCAGCAGCTTACAGGGGGCTGAGAATTCACCCCTCCACTTT	CASSLQGAENSPLHF
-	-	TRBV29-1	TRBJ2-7	TGCAGCGTTGAAGCAGGGATCCGGCCCGAGCAGTACTTC	CSVEAGIRPEQYF
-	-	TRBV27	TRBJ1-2	TGTGCCAGCAGTTCCCTCGGGGCTCGCGGCTACACCTTC	CASSSLGARGYTF
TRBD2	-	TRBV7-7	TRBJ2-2	TGTGCCAGCAGCTCCCTAGCGGGGGGGCTTACCGGGGAGCTGTTTTTT	CASSSLAGGLTGELFF
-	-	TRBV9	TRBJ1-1	TGTGCCAGCAGCGCGGGGGCGAACACTGAAGCTTTCTTT	CASSAGANTEAFF
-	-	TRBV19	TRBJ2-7	TGTGCCAGTAGTGCCCAGGGGAGCGAGCAGTACTTC	CASSAQGSEQYF
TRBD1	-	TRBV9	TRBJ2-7	TGTGCCAGCAGCCAAGGACAGGGTTATGGCGAGCAGTACTTC	CASSQGQGYGEQYF
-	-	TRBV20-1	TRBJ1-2	TGCAGCTTGGTGATCGGGGGTGGCTACACCTTC	CSLVIGGGYTF
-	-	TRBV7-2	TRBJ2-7	TGTGCCAGCAGCCCTTTTCCGGCTTCCTACGAGCAGTACTTC	CASSPFPASYEQYF
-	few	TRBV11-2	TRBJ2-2	TGTGCCAGCAGCCGCCCGGGGGCCGGGGAGCTGTTTTTT	CASSRPGAGELFF
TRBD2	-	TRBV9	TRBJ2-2	TGTGCCAGCAGCTCGACTAGCGGGTGGACGAACACCGGGGAGCTGTTTTTT	CASSSTSGWTNTGELFF
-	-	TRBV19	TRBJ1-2	TGTGCCAGTAACAGCAACTATGGCTACACCTTC	CASNSNYGYTF
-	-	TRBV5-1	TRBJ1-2	TGCGCCAGCAGTCCCAGTGGTGGGTACTACACCTTC	CASSPSGGYYTF
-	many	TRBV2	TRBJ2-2	TGTGCCAGCAGTGTGGGGACCGGGGAGCTGTTTTTT	CASSVGTGELFF
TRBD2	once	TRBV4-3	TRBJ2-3	TGCGCCAGCAGCCTTGAGCGGGGAGGCACAGATACGCAGTATTTT	CASSLERGGTDTQYF
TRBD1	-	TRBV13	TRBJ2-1	TGTGCCAGCAGCTACCGACAGGGCGTCTACAATGAGCAGTTCTTC	CASSYRQGVYNEQFF
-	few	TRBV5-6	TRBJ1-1	TGTGCCAGCAGGACCGCTACAGGAGTGGCTTTCTTT	CASRTATGVAFF
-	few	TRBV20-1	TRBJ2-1	TGCAGTGGTAGGGGGAATGAGCAGTTCTTC	CSGRGNEQFF
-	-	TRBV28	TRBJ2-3	TGTGCCAGCAGTGGTCCGGGGGGCACGGGCACAGATACGCAGTATTTT	CASSGPGGTGTDTQYF
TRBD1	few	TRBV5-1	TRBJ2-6	TGCGCCAGCAGCGGCGACAGGGCTGGGGCCAACGTCCTGACTTTC	CASSGDRAGANVLTF
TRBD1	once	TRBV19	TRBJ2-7	TGTGCCAGCAACGACCCGGGGCAGGGGGCCTACGAGCAGTACTTC	CASNDPGQGAYEQYF
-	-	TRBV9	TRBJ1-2	TGTGCCAGCAGCGTACAGGGGCGCATGGACTATGGCTACACCTTC	CASSVQGRMDYGYTF
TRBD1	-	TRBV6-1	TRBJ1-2	TGTGCCAGCAGTCCTAATGACAGGGAAGGCTATGGCTACACCTTC	CASSPNDREGYGYTF
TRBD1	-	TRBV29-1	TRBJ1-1	TGCAGCGTTGCGACAGGGGGCATGACTGAAGCTTTCTTT	CSVATGGMTEAFF
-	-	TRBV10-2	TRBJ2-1	TGCGCCAGCAGTGACGCGGAGAGGCTGGGACTTGAGCAGTTCTTC	CASSDAERLGLEQFF
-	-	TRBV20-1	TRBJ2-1	TGCAGTGCTAGAGGCCAGAATGAGCAGTTCTTC	CSARGQNEQFF
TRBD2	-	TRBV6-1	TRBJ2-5	TGTGCCAGCAGCGGGGGGACGGAGACCCAGTACTTC	CASSGGTETQYF
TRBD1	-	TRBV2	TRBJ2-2	TGTGCCAGCAGGGGAACAGGGGTTGCCGGGGAGCTGTTTTTT	CASRGTGVAGELFF
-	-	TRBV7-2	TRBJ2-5	TGTGCCAGCAGCTACCGGACCGGACTTCGGGAGACCCAGTACTTC	CASSYRTGLRETQYF
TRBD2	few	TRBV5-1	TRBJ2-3	TGCGCCAGCAGCTTGGCGGGGGGTACGCAGTATTTT	CASSLAGGTQYF
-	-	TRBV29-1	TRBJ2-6	TGCAGCGCCAGGGTCTCTGGGGCCAACGTCCTGACTTTC	CSARVSGANVLTF
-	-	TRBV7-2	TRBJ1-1	TGTGCCAGCAGCTCGGAGACAGTCTGGGCGAACACTGAAGCTTTCTTT	CASSSETVWANTEAFF
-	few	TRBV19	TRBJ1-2	TGTGCCAGTAGCGATCCGGGGAGCTATGGCTACACCTTC	CASSDPGSYGYTF
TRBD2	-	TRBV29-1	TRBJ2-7	TGCAGCGCCGTAGCGGGGGGTACCTACGAGCAGTACTTC	CSAVAGGTYEQYF
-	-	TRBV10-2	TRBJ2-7	TGCGCCAGCAGTGAGCGGCTAGCCTCCTACGAGCAGTACTTC	CASSERLASYEQYF
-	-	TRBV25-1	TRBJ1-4	TGTGCCAGCAGCCCGGGTGAAAAACTGTTTTTT	CASSPGEKLFF
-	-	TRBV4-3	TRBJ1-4	TGCGCCAGCAGCCAAATCTTGGGTGAAAAACTGTTTTTT	CASSQILGEKLFF
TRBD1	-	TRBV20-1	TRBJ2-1	TGCAGTGGGGACAGCCTGGGTGAGCAGTTCTTC	CSGDSLGEQFF
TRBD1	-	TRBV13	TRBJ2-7	TGTGCCAGCAGAAAACAGGGGGGTTCCTACGAGCAGTACTTC	CASRKQGGSYEQYF
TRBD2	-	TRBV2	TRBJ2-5	TGTGCCAGCAGTTCTAGCGGGGGCCCTTGGGAGACCCAGTACTTC	CASSSSGGPWETQYF
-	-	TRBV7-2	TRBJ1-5	TGTGCCAGCAGCTTAGGGCCAGGGGGCAATCAGCCCCAGCATTTT	CASSLGPGGNQPQHF
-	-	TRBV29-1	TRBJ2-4	TGCAGCGCCCAGGACCCCCTCCCGAACATTCAGTACTTC	CSAQDPLPNIQYF